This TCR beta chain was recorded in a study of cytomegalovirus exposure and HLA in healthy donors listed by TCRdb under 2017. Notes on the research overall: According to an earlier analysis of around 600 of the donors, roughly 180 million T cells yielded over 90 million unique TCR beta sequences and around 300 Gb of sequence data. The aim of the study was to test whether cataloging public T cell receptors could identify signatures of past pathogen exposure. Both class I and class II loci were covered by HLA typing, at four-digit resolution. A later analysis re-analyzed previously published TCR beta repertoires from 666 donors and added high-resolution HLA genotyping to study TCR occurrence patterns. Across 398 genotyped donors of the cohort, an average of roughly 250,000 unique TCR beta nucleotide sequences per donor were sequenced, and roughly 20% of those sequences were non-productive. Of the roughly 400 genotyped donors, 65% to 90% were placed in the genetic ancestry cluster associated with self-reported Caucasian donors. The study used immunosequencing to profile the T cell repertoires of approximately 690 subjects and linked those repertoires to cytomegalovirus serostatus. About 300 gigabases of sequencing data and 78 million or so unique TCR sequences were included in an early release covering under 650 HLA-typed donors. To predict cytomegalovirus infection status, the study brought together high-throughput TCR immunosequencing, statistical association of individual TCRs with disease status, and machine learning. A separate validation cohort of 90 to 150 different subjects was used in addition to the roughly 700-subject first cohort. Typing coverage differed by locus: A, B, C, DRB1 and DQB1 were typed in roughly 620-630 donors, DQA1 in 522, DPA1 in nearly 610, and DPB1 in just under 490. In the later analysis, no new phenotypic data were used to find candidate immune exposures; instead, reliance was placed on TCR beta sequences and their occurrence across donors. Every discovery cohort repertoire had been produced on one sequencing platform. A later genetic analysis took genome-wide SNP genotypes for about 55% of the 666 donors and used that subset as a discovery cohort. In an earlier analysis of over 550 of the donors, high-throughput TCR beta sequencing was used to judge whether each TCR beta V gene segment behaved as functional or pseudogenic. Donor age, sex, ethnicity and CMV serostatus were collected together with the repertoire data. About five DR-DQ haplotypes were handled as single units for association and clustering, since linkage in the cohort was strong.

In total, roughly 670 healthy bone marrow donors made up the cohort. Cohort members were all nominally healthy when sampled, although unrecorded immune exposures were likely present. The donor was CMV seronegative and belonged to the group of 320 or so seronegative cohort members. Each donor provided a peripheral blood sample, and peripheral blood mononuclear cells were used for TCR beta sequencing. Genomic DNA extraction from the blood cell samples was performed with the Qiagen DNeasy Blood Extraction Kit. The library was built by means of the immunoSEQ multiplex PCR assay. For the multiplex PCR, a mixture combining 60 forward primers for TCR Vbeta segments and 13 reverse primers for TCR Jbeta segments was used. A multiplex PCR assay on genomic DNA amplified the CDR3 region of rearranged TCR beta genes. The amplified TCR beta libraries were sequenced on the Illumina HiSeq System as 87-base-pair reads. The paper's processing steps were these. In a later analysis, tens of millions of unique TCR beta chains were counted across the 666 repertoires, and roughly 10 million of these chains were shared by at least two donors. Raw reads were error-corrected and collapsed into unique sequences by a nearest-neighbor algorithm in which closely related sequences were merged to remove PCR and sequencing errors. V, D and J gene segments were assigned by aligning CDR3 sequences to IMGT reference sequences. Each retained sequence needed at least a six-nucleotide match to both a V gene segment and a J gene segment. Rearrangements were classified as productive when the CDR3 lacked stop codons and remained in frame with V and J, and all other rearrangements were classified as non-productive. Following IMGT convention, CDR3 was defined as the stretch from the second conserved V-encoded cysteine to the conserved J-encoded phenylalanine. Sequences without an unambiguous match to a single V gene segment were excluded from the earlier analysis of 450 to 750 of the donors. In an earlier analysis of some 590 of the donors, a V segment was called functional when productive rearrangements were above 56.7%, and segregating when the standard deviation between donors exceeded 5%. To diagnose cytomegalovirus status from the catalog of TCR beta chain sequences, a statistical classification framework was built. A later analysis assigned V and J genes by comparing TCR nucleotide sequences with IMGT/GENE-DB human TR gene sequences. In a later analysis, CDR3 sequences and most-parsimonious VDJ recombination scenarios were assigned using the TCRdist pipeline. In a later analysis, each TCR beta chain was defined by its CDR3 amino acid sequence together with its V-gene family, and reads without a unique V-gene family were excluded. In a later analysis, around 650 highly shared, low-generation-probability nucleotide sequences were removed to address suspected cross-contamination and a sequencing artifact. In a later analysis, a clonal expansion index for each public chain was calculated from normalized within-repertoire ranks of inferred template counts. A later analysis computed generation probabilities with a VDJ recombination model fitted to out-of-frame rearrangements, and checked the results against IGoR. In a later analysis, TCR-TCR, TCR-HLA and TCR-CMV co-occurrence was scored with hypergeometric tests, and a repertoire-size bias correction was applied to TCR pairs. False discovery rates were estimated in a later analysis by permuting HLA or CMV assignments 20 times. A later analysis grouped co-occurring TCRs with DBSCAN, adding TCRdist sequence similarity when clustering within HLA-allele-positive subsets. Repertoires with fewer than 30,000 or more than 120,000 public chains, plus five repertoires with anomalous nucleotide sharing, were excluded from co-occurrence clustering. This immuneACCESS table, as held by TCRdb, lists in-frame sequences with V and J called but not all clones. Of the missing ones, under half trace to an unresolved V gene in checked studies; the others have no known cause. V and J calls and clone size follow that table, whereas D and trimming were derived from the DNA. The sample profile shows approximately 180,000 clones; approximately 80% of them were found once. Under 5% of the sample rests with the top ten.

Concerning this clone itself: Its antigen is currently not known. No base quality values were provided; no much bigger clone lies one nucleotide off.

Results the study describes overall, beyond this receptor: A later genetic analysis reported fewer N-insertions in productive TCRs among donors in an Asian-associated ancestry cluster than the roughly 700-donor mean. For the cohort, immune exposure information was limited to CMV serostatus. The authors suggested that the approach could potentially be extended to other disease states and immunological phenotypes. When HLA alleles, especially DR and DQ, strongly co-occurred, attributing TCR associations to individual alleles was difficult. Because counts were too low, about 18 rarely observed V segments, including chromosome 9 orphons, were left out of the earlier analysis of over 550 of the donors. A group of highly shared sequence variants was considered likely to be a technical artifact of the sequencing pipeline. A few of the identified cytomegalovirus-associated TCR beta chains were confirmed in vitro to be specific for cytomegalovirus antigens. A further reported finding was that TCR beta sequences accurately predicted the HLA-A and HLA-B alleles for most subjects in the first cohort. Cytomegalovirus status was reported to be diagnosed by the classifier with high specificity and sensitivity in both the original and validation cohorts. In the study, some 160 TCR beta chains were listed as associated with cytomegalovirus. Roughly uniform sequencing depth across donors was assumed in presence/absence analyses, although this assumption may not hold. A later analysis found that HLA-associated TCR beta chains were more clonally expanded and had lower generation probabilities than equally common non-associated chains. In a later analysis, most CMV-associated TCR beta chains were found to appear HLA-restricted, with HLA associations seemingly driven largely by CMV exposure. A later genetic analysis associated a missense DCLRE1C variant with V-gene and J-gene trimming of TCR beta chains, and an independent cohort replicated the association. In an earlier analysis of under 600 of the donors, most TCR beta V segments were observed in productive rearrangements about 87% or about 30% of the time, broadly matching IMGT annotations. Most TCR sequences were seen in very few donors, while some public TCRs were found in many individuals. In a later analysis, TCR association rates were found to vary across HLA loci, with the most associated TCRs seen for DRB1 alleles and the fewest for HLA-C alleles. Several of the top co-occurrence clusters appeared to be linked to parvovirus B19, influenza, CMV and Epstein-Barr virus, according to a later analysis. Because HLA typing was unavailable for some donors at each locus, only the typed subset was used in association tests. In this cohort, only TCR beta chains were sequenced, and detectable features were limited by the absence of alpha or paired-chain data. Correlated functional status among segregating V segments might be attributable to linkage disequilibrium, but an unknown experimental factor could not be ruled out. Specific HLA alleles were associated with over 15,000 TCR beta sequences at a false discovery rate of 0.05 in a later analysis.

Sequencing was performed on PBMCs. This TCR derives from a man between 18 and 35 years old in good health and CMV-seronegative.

Read as DNA, the sequence is TGTGCCAGCAGCTTAATAGGTTTGGTCAGCGGGGGCGGGAATACGCAGTATTTT. This gives the protein CASSLIGLVSGGGNTQYF. This chain is built from TRBV7-3 and TRBJ2-3, with 8 middle bases fitting TRBD2. Compared with germline, V lacks 1 base and J lacks 7 bases; bases without a gene match: 16. From the germline V gene, CDR1 is SGHTA and CDR2 is FQGTGA. Including cysteine and phenylalanine, the CDR3 has 18 amino acids. The kept DNA is CDR3 alone, 54 bases in frame from the first base.